Following are 18 T cell receptor beta chains from one sample sequenced in a study of blood T cell repertoires in COVID-19. Repertoires were generated with immunoSEQ multiplex PCR, while TCRdb's copy carries only in-frame clones and drops some. The sample holds 200,000 to 250,000 clones, approximately 90% seen once. Sequencing input: PBMCs or T cells enriched from blood (not recorded which). The receptors here all came from a man aged 45-65 years who had been exposed to COVID-19.

The rearrangement joins TRBV6-5 to TRBJ2-2; a weak D match, TRBD2 (5 bases). From germline, CDR1 is MNHEY and CDR2 SVGAGI. This CDR3 region has 15 residues. Trimming cost V 8 bases and J 1 base, with 14 bases left between them. CDR3 bases: TGTGCCAGCTCCAACCGGAGGTGGAACACCGGGGAGCTGTTTTTT. Translated: CASSNRRWNTGELFF.

This chain connects TRBV4-1 to TRBJ2-7; a weak D match, TRBD1 (5 bases). The CDR3 has 14 amino acids. Trimming shortened V by 4 bases and J by 3 bases, and 13 bases separated the two germline ends. The V gene's germline CDR1 is MGHRA and CDR2 YSYEKL. CDR3 sequence reads: CASSPGSQGYEQYF. CDR3 nucleotide sequence: TGCGCCAGCAGCCCAGGATCTCAGGGCTACGAGCAGTACTTC.

The table lists this clone with a few counts. The chain carries TRBV10-3 and TRBJ2-7, with D hard to call. The V and J ends lost 2 bases and 9 bases respectively, with 20 bases between them. From germline, CDR1 is ENHRY and CDR2 SYGVKD. The CDR3 contains 15 residues. CDR3 region: CAISEATSTQGGQYF. CDR3 DNA: TGTGCCATCAGTGAGGCGACCTCCACACAAGGCGGGCAGTACTTC.

The chain has TRBV27 and TRBJ1-1; TRBD1 agrees at 9 bases. The germline CDR1 and CDR2 sequences are MNHEY and SMNVEV (reference sequence). The CDR3 runs 14 residues. The V gene end was trimmed by 6 bases and the J gene end by 5 bases; junction bases not matched to a gene: 7. The CDR3 sequence: CASSRDREITEAFF. DNA for the CDR3: TGTGCCAGCAGCCGGGACAGGGAAATAACTGAAGCTTTCTTT.

This chain links TRBV5-4 with TRBJ2-5, with 10 bases lining up with TRBD2. Per germline, CDR1 SGHNT and CDR2 YYREEE (reference sequence). This CDR3 is 16 amino acids long. Trimming removed 0 bases from V and 5 bases from J; junction bases left unmatched: 7. The DNA of the CDR3 is TGTGCCAGCAGCTTGGTAGTAGCGGGGGGTCAGGAGACCCAGTACTTC. It is translated as CASSLVVAGGQETQYF. Full variable domain (outside the CDR3, taken from reference TRBV5-4 and TRBJ2-5): ETGVTQSPTHLIKTRGQQVTLRCSSQSGHNTVSWYQQALGQGPQFIFQYYREEENGRGNFPPRFSGLQFPNYSSELNVNALELDDSALYLCASSLVVAGGQETQYFGPGTRLLVL.

The V and J genes are TRBV19 and TRBJ1-1; 7 nucleotides match TRBD1. The CDR3 sequence is 14 residues long. The ends lost 5 bases at V and 0 bases at J; junction bases unmatched: 3. Per germline, CDR1 LNHDA and CDR2 SQIVND (reference sequence). CDR3 bases: TGTGCCAGTAGTTCCGGGACAGTGAACACTGAAGCTTTCTTT. Translation gives CASSSGTVNTEAFF.

A single count supports this clone. The V call is TRBV5-1, the J call TRBJ2-7; 7 bases align to TRBD1. Germline V lookup: CDR1 SGHRS, CDR2 YFSETQ. There are 17 residues in the CDR3. J lost 3 bases, V lost 4 bases, and 16 bases had no gene match. DNA of the CDR3: TGCGCCAGCAGCATACAGGGGTTGGGGGACCTAGGCTACGAGCAGTACTTC. It translates to CASSIQGLGDLGYEQYF.

V usage is TRBV5-6 and J usage is TRBJ1-1; 9 nucleotides align to TRBD1. CDR1 is SGHDT and CDR2 is YYEEEE in the germline V gene. The trim removed 3 bases at V and 1 base at J, leaving 7 bases unmatched. The CDR3 sequence is 16 residues long. The chain's CDR3 is CASSSTQGAANTEAFF. The CDR3 region has the DNA TGTGCCAGCAGCTCGACACAGGGGGCGGCGAACACTGAAGCTTTCTTT. Looking up the rest from reference TRBV5-6 and TRBJ1-1 gives the full variable domain: DAGVTQSPTHLIKTRGQQVTLRCSPKSGHDTVSWYQQALGQGPQFIFQYYEEEERQRGNFPDRFSGHQFPNYSSELNVNALLLGDSALYLCASSSTQGAANTEAFFGQGTRLTVV.

The V gene is TRBV25-1, the J gene TRBJ1-1, with D maybe TRBD1 (6 bases). This CDR3 is 14 amino acids long. CDR1 is MGHDK, CDR2 SYGVNS, per germline. Trimming stripped 2 bases from V and 5 bases from J, with 12 bases between. Here the CDR3 reads CASSEDHRATEAFF. The CDR3 region has the DNA TGTGCCAGCAGTGAAGATCACAGGGCGACTGAAGCTTTCTTT.

The chain is built from TRBV7-9 and TRBJ2-3, with 7 bases that match TRBD2. The CDR3 extends over 17 amino acids. Germline CDR1 is SEHNR and CDR2 is FQNEAQ (reference sequence). J was trimmed by 4 bases and V by 6 bases; bases with no gene match: 16. This chain's CDR3 is CASSGGLPVWEPDTQYF. The CDR3 DNA reads as TGTGCCAGCAGTGGGGGACTACCCGTTTGGGAGCCAGATACGCAGTATTTT.

The chain uses TRBV7-2 and TRBJ2-3, with TRBD2 matching 14 bases. With V trimmed by 5 bases and J by 2 bases, 9 bases remained unmatched. CDR1 is SGHTA, CDR2 FQGNSA, per germline. The CDR3 sequence is 18 residues long. In nucleotides, the CDR3 is TGTGCCAGCAGCGACCCTCGACTAGCGGGGGGGATCACAGATACGCAGTATTTT. This gives the protein CASSDPRLAGGITDTQYF.

This chain joins TRBV28 and TRBJ1-2; no definite D call. Germline assignment: CDR1 MDHEN and CDR2 SYDVKM. The CDR3 loop spans 14 amino acids. V was trimmed by 6 bases and J by 3 bases, leaving 14 bases between them. The CDR3 loop reads CASSPGSQHYGYTF. CDR3 nucleotides: TGTGCCAGCAGCCCGGGGAGTCAGCACTATGGCTACACCTTC.

This chain uses TRBV7-8 with TRBJ1-1; the match to TRBD1 covers 8 bases. Germline loops: CDR1 SGHVS, CDR2 FQNEAQ. The CDR3 sequence is 14 residues long. V shed 4 bases and J 4 bases; nucleotides not matched to a gene: 5. DNA of the CDR3: TGTGCCAGCAGCTCGGACAGGGCTCGCACTGAAGCTTTCTTT. Its translation: CASSSDRARTEAFF.

The rearrangement joins TRBV10-2 to TRBJ2-5; TRBD1 aligns across 8 bases. V lost 2 bases and J lost 5; bases outside the gene matches: 4. CDR3 length: 14 amino acids. From germline, CDR1 is WSHSY and CDR2 SAAADI. The chain's CDR3 is CASSEQGARETQYF. The CDR3 DNA sequence: TGCGCCAGCAGTGAGCAGGGGGCGCGGGAGACCCAGTACTTC.

This clone was found a few times. The chain recombines TRBV10-3 with TRBJ1-1, with 7 bases matching TRBD1. This CDR3 comprises 15 residues. Trimming removed 6 bases from V and 0 bases from J; junction bases left unmatched: 7. Germline CDR1 and CDR2: ENHRY and SYGVKD. CDR3: CAIRRPQGMNTEAFF. The CDR3 DNA is TGTGCCATCAGGAGACCACAGGGGATGAACACTGAAGCTTTCTTT.

This clone showed up just once. CDR3 region: CARSLASREGSYEQYV. The CDR3 nucleotides read TGTGCCAGAAGCTTAGCCTCGCGGGAGGGTTCCTACGAGCAGTACGTC. The rearrangement links TRBV7-5 to TRBJ2-7; no check of the table's D call, TRBD2, against the DNA was made. TRBV7-5 is marked as a pseudogene. The CDR3 length is 16 residues.

The chain has TRBV5-1 and TRBJ1-3; D not certain. V lost 0 bases to trimming and J lost 5 bases, with 6 bases between them. In germline, CDR1 is SGHRS, CDR2 YFSETQ. The CDR3 extends over 13 amino acids. CDR3 in amino acids: CASSLGHRNTIYF. Written as DNA, the CDR3 is TGCGCCAGCAGCTTGGGTCATCGAAACACCATATATTTT.

This clone was observed a single time. V is TRBV28 and J is TRBJ1-3, with D possibly TRBD1 on 5 matching bases. The germline CDR1 and CDR2 sequences are MDHEN and SYDVKM. With 8 bases removed from V and 7 bases from J, the gap between germline ends came to 15 bases. This CDR3 is 13 amino acids long. CDR3 protein: CASRGSLSNTIYF. CDR3 coding DNA: TGTGCCAGCCGGGGGAGCTTAAGCAACACCATATATTTT.